This T cell receptor (beta chain) originates from a study of T cell repertoires in cytomegalovirus infection. Concerning this clonotype: The antigen is undetermined. An end of the junction differs from the germline gene, which may be a read error.

The germline V gene encodes CDR1 SEHNR and CDR2 FQNEAQ (reference sequence). The CDR3 consists of 12 residues. Using its own MiXCR run on the reads, TCRdb lists one record per CDR3 protein. The data contain approximately 1,000,000 distinct CDR3 sequences, roughly a third of them singletons. The genes are TRBV7-9 and TRBJ2-1, with D possibly being TRBD1 or TRBD2 (5 bases each). The receptor comes from a human donor in good health (CMV status not recorded). Some clones in this sample may be carry-over from other donors' samples. The material sequenced was cultured CD8+ T cells from PBMCs, taken from culture after CMV antigen stimulation. The CDR3 DNA reads as TGTACCAGCAGCGTTGGGACGAATGAGCAGTTCTTC. It is translated as CTSSVGTNEQFF.